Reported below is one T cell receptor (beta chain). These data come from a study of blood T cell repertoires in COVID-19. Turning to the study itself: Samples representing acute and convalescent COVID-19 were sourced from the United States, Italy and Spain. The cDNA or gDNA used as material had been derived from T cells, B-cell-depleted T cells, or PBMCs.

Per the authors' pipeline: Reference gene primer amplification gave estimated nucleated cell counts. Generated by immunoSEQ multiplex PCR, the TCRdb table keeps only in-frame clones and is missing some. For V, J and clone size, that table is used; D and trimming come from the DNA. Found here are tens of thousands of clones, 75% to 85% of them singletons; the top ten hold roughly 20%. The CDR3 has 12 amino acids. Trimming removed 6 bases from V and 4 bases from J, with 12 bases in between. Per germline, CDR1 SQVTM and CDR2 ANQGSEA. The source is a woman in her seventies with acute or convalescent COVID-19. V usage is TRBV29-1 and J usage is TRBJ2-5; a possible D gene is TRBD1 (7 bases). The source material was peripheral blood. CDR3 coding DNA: TGCAGCGTCGCAGGGGGGCTAGAGACCCAGTACTTC. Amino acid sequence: CSVAGGLETQYF.